These 21 T cell receptor beta chains originate from one sample sequenced in a study of cytomegalovirus exposure and HLA in healthy donors. Primers: 60 Vbeta forward and 13 Jbeta reverse. The data were produced by immunoSEQ multiplex PCR, yet TCRdb's version contains in-frame clones alone and is incomplete. This table has roughly 120,000 clones, around three quarters appearing once. The sample consisted of PBMCs. The source of these receptors is a man aged 30-40 years in good health and CMV-seronegative.

CDR3 DNA: TGTGCCAGCAGCGTAGCCCTCGGTGGCTACACCTTC. Translating it yields CASSVALGGYTF. V and J are TRBV9 and TRBJ1-2, with D uncertain. The V gene lost 0 bases and the J gene lost 7 bases, with 7 bases spanning the gap. The germline V gene encodes CDR1 SGDLS and CDR2 YYNGEE. The CDR3 contains 12 residues.

This clone was detected once. The chain recombines TRBV11-3 with TRBJ2-1; 8 positions agree with TRBD1. This CDR3 region has 15 residues. V shed 5 bases and J 6 bases; nucleotides not matched to a gene: 9. Germline V gene lookup returns CDR1 SGHNT and CDR2 YENEEA. The CDR3 protein is CASSLRTGPSNEQFF. For the CDR3, the DNA is TGTGCCAGCAGCCTCCGGACAGGGCCTAGCAATGAGCAGTTCTTC.

The chain employs TRBV28 and TRBJ1-2, with D possibly being TRBD1 (6 bases). CDR1 MDHEN and CDR2 SYDVKM come from the germline V gene. Trimming pared 1 base from V and 7 bases from J, leaving 13 bases between. The CDR3 has 14 amino acids. CDR3: CASSLSPDRFGYTF. The CDR3 DNA is TGTGCCAGCAGTTTATCTCCAGACAGGTTTGGCTACACCTTC.

The chain uses TRBV5-8 and TRBJ1-5; 9 bases are a match to TRBD1. CDR3 length: 14 amino acids. V lost 0 bases and J lost 7; bases outside the gene matches: 2. Germline CDR1 reads SGHTS; CDR2 reads YDEGEE. CDR3 DNA sequence: TGTGCCAGCAGCTTGGACAGGGGGCAACAGCCCCAGCATTTT. Amino acid sequence: CASSLDRGQQPQHF.

Regarding this clone: At one end the junction does not follow the germline gene, possibly because of a read error. The chain uses TRBV28 and TRBJ1-4, with 7 bases lining up with TRBD1. There are 15 residues in the CDR3. Germline CDR1 reads MDHEN; CDR2 reads SYDVKM. CDR3 loop: CASSLLGQSKEKLFF. The CDR3 region has the DNA TGTGCCAGCAGTTTATTGGGACAGTCTAAAGAAAAACTGTTTTTT.

The rearrangement uses TRBV19 and TRBJ1-4; no definite D call. CDR1 and CDR2 from the germline V gene are LNHDA and SQIVND (reference sequence). V was trimmed by 5 bases and J by 4 bases, leaving 14 bases between them. This CDR3 has 15 amino acids. As DNA, the CDR3 is TGTGCCAGTAGTCAGCTCGCGGGTTATAATGAAAAACTGTTTTTT. Protein product: CASSQLAGYNEKLFF.

V usage is TRBV11-3 and J usage is TRBJ2-7, with unresolved D. The CDR3 consists of 16 residues. The ends were cut back, 2 bases at V and 2 bases at J, with 16 bases in the middle. From germline, CDR1 is SGHNT and CDR2 YENEEA. CDR3 sequence reads: CASSLLSYPYPYEQYF. CDR3 DNA: TGTGCCAGCAGCTTACTTAGCTATCCCTACCCCTACGAGCAGTACTTC.

The chain has TRBV19 and TRBJ2-7; D uncertain. Per germline, CDR1 LNHDA and CDR2 SQIVND (reference sequence). V gave up 0 bases and J gave up 3 bases, with 6 bases separating them. There are 13 residues in the CDR3. CDR3 DNA sequence: TGTGCCAGTAGTATAGATACCGGCTACGAGCAGTACTTC. Protein: CASSIDTGYEQYF.

The chain employs TRBV7-9 and TRBJ2-5, with 9 bases that match TRBD2. This CDR3 is 18 amino acids long. The V and J ends lost 3 bases and 2 bases, in that order; junction bases with no gene match: 13. Germline V gene lookup returns CDR1 SEHNR and CDR2 FQNEAQ (reference sequence). CDR3 bases: TGTGCCAGCAGCTTTAAGGGGTTGCCTAGCGGGACGCAAGAGACCCAGTACTTC. Translated, it gives CASSFKGLPSGTQETQYF.

The J gene is TRBJ1-3, the V gene TRBV27, with 11 nucleotides matching TRBD1. Germline assignment: CDR1 MNHEY and CDR2 SMNVEV (reference sequence). J lost 0 bases, V lost 5 bases, and 18 bases had no gene match. The CDR3 runs to 21 residues. The CDR3, as DNA: TGTGCCAGCAGTCCCCGGGGATTTTGGGACAGGGGGACCTTCTCTGGAAACACCATATATTTT. Amino acid sequence: CASSPRGFWDRGTFSGNTIYF.

This chain connects TRBV4-1 to TRBJ2-1; the match to TRBD2 covers 10 bases. Germline CDR1 MGHRA, CDR2 YSYEKL. The CDR3 runs 16 residues. V gave up 5 bases and J gave up 9 bases; unmatched junction bases: 13. CDR3 residues: CASSFLSGTSDVEQFF. Written as DNA, the CDR3 is TGCGCCAGCAGCTTCCTAAGTGGGACTAGCGATGTTGAGCAGTTCTTC.

The chain employs TRBV2 and TRBJ1-4; 7 nucleotides line up with TRBD1. Trimming removed 6 bases from V and 13 bases from J; junction bases left unmatched: 11. The CDR3 has 13 amino acids. Looked up from germline, CDR1 is SNHLY and CDR2 is FYNNEI. The CDR3, as DNA: TGTGCCAGCAGCGCCGTTACAGGGGTTGGACTGTTTTTT. Its translation is CASSAVTGVGLFF.

V is TRBV5-1 and J is TRBJ2-7; no clear D gene. CDR3 length equals 11 residues. Germline V gene data show CDR1 as SGHRS and CDR2 as YFSETQ. V was shortened by 4 bases and J by 6 bases, with 8 bases between the two germline ends. CDR3 in DNA: TGCGCCAGCAGCCCGGGTGGCGAGCAGTACTTC. It codes for CASSPGGEQYF.

Only a few counts were recorded for this clone. V gene TRBV18 combines with J gene TRBJ1-1, with TRBD1 identical over 9 bases. Trimming cost V 4 bases and J 1 base; bases outside gene matches: 7. This CDR3 is built from 16 residues. Germline V gene lookup returns CDR1 KGHSH and CDR2 LQKENI. CDR3 sequence (DNA): TGTGCCAGCTCACTCGGACAGGGGTTATCGAACACTGAAGCTTTCTTT. Translated: CASSLGQGLSNTEAFF.

The chain is built from TRBV27 and TRBJ2-1; D is unclear. Trimming left V 7 bases short and J 7 bases short, with 14 bases between. The V gene's germline CDR1 is MNHEY and CDR2 SMNVEV (reference sequence). The CDR3 consists of 13 residues. CDR3 sequence: CASMALGFNEQFF. For the CDR3, the DNA is TGTGCCAGCATGGCTTTGGGCTTTAATGAGCAGTTCTTC.

V is TRBV6-5 and J is TRBJ1-2; TRBD1 matches at 7 bases. V lost 7 bases to trimming and J lost 9 bases; unmatched junction nucleotides: 11. Looked up from germline, CDR1 is MNHEY and CDR2 is SVGAGI. The CDR3 has 13 amino acids. DNA of the CDR3: TGTGCCAGCACTCGGACAGGAACACCCCGCTACACCTTC. As protein: CASTRTGTPRYTF.

Here the CDR3 DNA reads TGTGCCAGCAGTCGAGGACAGGGGCTCGGTGAAAAACTGTTTTTT. Translated: CASSRGQGLGEKLFF. The genes are TRBV6-5 and TRBJ1-4, with TRBD1 matching 9 bases. This CDR3 has 15 residues. Trimming at V came to 5 bases and at J to 7 bases, leaving 8 bases not matched to a gene. The germline gives CDR1 MNHEY, CDR2 SVGAGI.

The chain couples TRBV7-2 to TRBJ1-1; D gene uncertain. Trimming left V 1 base short and J 7 bases short, with 10 bases between. The V gene's germline CDR1 is SGHTA and CDR2 FQGNSA. This CDR3 is 13 amino acids long. The CDR3 DNA sequence: TGTGCCAGCAGCTTAGAGAGGGTAAGTGAAGCTTTCTTT. It encodes CASSLERVSEAFF.

In its sample, this clone was seen once. The chain combines TRBV2 with TRBJ2-1; 13 nucleotides align to TRBD2. CDR1 and CDR2 from the germline V gene are SNHLY and FYNNEI. J gave up 7 bases and V 4 bases, and 4 bases lay outside the gene matches. This CDR3 contains 15 residues. The CDR3 region has the DNA TGTGCCAGCAGTGGGGGGACTAGCGGGATGAATGAGCAGTTCTTC. Amino acid sequence: CASSGGTSGMNEQFF.

V gene TRBV18 combines with J gene TRBJ2-3, with D maybe TRBD1 (6 bases). Germline CDR1 and CDR2: KGHSH and LQKENI. The CDR3 sequence is 18 residues long. Trimming shortened V by 6 bases and J by 2 bases, and 24 bases separated the two germline ends. The CDR3 DNA reads TGTGCCAGCTCCACAGGAGGAGTAGGGGGTACCTTCACAGATACGCAGTATTTT. As protein: CASSTGGVGGTFTDTQYF.

The chain uses TRBV6-5 and TRBJ1-5, with D tentatively TRBD1 (6 bases). The CDR3 covers 15 residues. CDR1 and CDR2 (germline): MNHEY, SVGAGI. V was pared by 8 bases and J by 4 bases, with 18 bases between. The CDR3 nucleotides are TGTGCCAGCTCCCGAAGAGCGGGGGCAAATCAGCCCCAGCATTTT. Translated, it gives CASSRRAGANQPQHF.